This T cell receptor (beta chain) stems from a study of blood T cell repertoires in COVID-19. Study summary: PBMCs, B-cell-depleted T cells, or T cells were the source of the cDNA or gDNA that made up the material.

Source study methods: From reference gene primer amplification, estimates of nucleated cell counts were derived. Clones were sequenced by immunoSEQ multiplex PCR, and TCRdb holds only the in-frame ones, with some missing. V, J and clone size reflect that table, while D and trimming were determined from the DNA. The sample consists of around 160,000 clones, 80% to 90% of them appearing once. Seattle participants joined during active infection and were tracked over time. CDR1 is LGHNT, CDR2 FRNRAP, per germline. The CDR3 runs to 14 residues. Deletions cut 0 bases from V and 8 bases from J, with 10 bases between.

The sequence was collected from a woman aged 60-70 years with COVID-19, enrolled during active disease. The sequenced sample was peripheral blood. This chain joins TRBV12-5 and TRBJ1-4, with unresolved D. The CDR3 is CASGLVPGREKLFF. Here the CDR3 DNA reads TGTGCTAGTGGTTTGGTACCGGGAAGGGAAAAACTGTTTTTT.